Listed here are 13 T cell receptor beta chains from one sample, sequenced in a study of CD8 T cells in Susac syndrome. Reverse transcription of roughly 0.45 to 1 ug RNA used random hexamers. Using its own MiXCR run on the immunoSEQ multiplex PCR reads, TCRdb lists one record per CDR3 protein. The sample includes about 250,000 distinct CDR3 sequences, just under 95% of them seen just once. The sequenced sample was CD4+ T cells from PBMCs. The receptors were sampled from a human donor with multiple sclerosis.

The V and J genes are TRBV5-1 and TRBJ2-3; tentative D call: TRBD2 (6 bases). The V end lost 4 bases, the J end lost 0 bases, and 18 bases lay between the germline ends. This CDR3 is built from 17 residues. Germline CDR1 SGHRS, CDR2 YFSETQ. The CDR3 loop is CASSPGVGNPSTDTQYF. The CDR3 DNA is TGCGCCAGCAGCCCGGGGGTAGGGAATCCTAGCACAGATACGCAGTATTTT.

This clonotype was observed a single time. This chain joins TRBV19 and TRBJ1-5; tentative D call: TRBD1 (5 bases). Per germline, CDR1 LNHDA and CDR2 SQIVND (reference sequence). The CDR3 contains 14 residues. The ends were cut back, 7 bases at V and 7 bases at J, with 17 bases in the middle. Here the CDR3 DNA reads TGTGCCAGTACACCGGACGGGGGGAAACAGCCCCAGCATTTT. Translation: CASTPDGGKQPQHF.

The chain employs TRBV18 and TRBJ2-7; D call uncertain. The ends were cut back, 3 bases at V and 7 bases at J, with 7 bases in the middle. Germline values: CDR1 KGHSH, CDR2 LQKENI. The CDR3 extends over 11 amino acids. CDR3 coding DNA: TGTGCCAGCTCACCCGGTTGGGAGCAGTACGTC. Its translation is CASSPGWEQYV.

CDR3 residues: CASKGPLNQPQHF. The CDR3 region has the DNA TGTGCCAGTAAAGGCCCTCTAAATCAGCCCCAGCATTTT. J is TRBJ1-5 and V is TRBV19; D unclear. V lost 7 bases and J lost 4, with 11 bases in between. Germline assignment: CDR1 LNHDA and CDR2 SQIVND (reference sequence). This CDR3 is 13 amino acids long. The full variable domain, completed using reference TRBV19 and TRBJ1-5, is DGGITQSPKYLFRKEGQNVTLSCEQNLNHDAMYWYRQDPGQGLRLIYYSQIVNDFQKGDIAEGYSVSREKKESFPLTVTSAQKNPTAFYLCASKGPLNQPQHFGDGTRLSIL.

In DNA form, the CDR3 reads TGTGCCAGCAGGGACTACGGCCGGCTCTCCTACGAGCAGTACTTC. Protein sequence: CASRDYGRLSYEQYF. The rearrangement joins TRBV6-5 to TRBJ2-7; weak D call: TRBD2 (6 bases). CDR3 size: 15 residues. The germline V gene has CDR1 MNHEY and CDR2 SVGAGI. Trimming cost V 6 bases and J 0 bases, with 15 bases left between them.

The gene calls are TRBV4-1 and TRBJ1-1; the D is unclear. CDR3 size: 14 residues. Trimming pared 7 bases from V and 4 bases from J, leaving 16 bases between. The germline CDR1 and CDR2 sequences are MGHRA and YSYEKL. The CDR3 region has the DNA TGCGCCAGCACCATCGTGACGGCCAGCACTGAAGCTTTCTTT. Amino acid sequence: CASTIVTASTEAFF.

This chain links TRBV6-5 with TRBJ2-7; possible D gene TRBD2, 5 bases. With 2 bases removed from V and 2 bases from J, the gap between germline ends came to 10 bases. Germline CDR1 is MNHEY and CDR2 is SVGAGI. The CDR3 runs 14 residues. The CDR3 region is CASSYAGLTYEQYF. The CDR3 DNA is TGTGCCAGCAGTTACGCGGGCCTTACCTACGAGCAGTACTTC.

This clonotype was recorded a few times. J is TRBJ1-2 and V is TRBV7-8; 7 bases line up with TRBD1. Germline assignment: CDR1 SGHVS and CDR2 FQNEAQ. The CDR3 is 15 amino acids. V dropped 1 base and J dropped 4; count of bases not matched to a gene: 6. In DNA, the CDR3 is TGTGCCAGCAGCTTAGGGGGGGACAGATCCTATGGCTACACCTTC. This gives the protein CASSLGGDRSYGYTF.

This clonotype was seen only once. At one end, the junction sequence differs from germline, possibly due to a read error. The chain links TRBV3-1 to TRBJ2-3, with 9 bases identical to TRBD1. The CDR3 covers 11 residues. CDR1 and CDR2 from the germline V gene are LGHDT and YNNKEL (reference sequence). The CDR3 DNA follows: TGTGCCAGCAGCCAGAGCCGGGACAGGGTCTTT. Translation: CASSQSRDRVF.

This chain uses TRBV7-9 with TRBJ1-6; the D gene is possibly TRBD1 (6 bases). This CDR3 is 14 amino acids long. V was cut by 5 bases and J by 6 bases, with 11 bases left in between. Germline loops: CDR1 SEHNR, CDR2 FQNEAQ (reference sequence). The CDR3 coding sequence is TGTGCCAGCAGCCGAGGACAGAGTAATTCACCCCTCCACTTT. As protein: CASSRGQSNSPLHF.

J is TRBJ2-2 and V is TRBV7-9; maybe TRBD2 (6 bases). This CDR3 contains 12 residues. Germline V CDR1 and CDR2: SEHNR, FQNEAQ (reference sequence). Trimming removed 5 bases from V and 5 bases from J, with 6 bases in between. CDR3: CASSGTTGELFF. CDR3 sequence (DNA): TGTGCCAGCAGCGGGACTACCGGGGAGCTGTTTTTT. Complete variable domain (other parts from reference TRBV7-9 and TRBJ2-2): DTGVSQNPRHKITKRGQNVTFRCDPISEHNRLYWYRQTLGQGPEFLTYFQNEAQLEKSRLLSDRFSAERPKGSFSTLEIQRTEQGDSAMYLCASSGTTGELFFGEGSRLTVL.

V usage is TRBV27 and J usage is TRBJ1-1, with 12 bases matching TRBD1. The CDR3 has 17 residues. J lost 1 base, V lost 1 base, and 4 bases had no gene match. Germline CDR1 MNHEY, CDR2 SMNVEV (reference sequence). The CDR3: CASSLWGQGAWNTEAFF. In DNA form, the CDR3 reads TGTGCCAGCAGTTTATGGGGACAGGGGGCTTGGAACACTGAAGCTTTCTTT.

The genes are TRBV28 and TRBJ2-2; 9 bases match TRBD1. With V trimmed by 6 bases and J by 3 bases, 8 bases remained unmatched. The CDR3 runs 16 residues. CDR1 and CDR2 from the germline V gene are MDHEN and SYDVKM. The CDR3 is CASRPPGQGYTGELFF. The CDR3 nucleotides read TGTGCCAGCAGACCTCCGGGACAGGGCTACACCGGGGAGCTGTTTTTT.